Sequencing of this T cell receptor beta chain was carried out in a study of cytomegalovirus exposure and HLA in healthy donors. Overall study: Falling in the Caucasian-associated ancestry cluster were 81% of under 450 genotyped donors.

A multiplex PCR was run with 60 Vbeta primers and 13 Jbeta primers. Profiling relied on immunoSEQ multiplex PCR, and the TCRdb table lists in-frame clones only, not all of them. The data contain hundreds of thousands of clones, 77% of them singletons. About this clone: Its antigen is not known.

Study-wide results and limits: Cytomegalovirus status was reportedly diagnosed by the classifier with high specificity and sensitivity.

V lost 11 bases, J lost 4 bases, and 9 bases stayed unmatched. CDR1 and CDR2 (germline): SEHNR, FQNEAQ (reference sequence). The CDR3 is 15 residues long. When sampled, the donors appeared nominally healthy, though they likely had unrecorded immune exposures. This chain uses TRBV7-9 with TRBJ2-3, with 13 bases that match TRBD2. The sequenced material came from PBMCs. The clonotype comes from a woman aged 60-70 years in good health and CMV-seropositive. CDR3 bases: TGTGCCGGTACTAGCGGGGGGGCCATGGCAGATACGCAGTATTTT. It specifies CAGTSGGAMADTQYF.